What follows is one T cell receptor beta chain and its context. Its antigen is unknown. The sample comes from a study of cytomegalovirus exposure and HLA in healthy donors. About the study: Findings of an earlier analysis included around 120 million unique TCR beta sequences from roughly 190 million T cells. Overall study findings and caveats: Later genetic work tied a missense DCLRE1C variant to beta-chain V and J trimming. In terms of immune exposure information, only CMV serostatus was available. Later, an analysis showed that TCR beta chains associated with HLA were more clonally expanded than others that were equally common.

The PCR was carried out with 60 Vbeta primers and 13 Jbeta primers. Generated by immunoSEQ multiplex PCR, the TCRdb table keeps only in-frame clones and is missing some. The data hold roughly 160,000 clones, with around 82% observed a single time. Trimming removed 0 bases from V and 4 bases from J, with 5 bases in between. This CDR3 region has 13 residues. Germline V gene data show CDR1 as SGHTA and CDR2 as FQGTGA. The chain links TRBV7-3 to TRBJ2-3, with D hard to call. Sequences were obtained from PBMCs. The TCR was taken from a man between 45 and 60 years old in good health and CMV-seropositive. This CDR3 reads CASSLTFADTQYF. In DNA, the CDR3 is TGTGCCAGCAGCTTAACTTTCGCAGATACGCAGTATTTT. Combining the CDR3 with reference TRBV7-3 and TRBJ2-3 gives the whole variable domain GAGVSQTPSNKVTEKGKYVELRCDPISGHTALYWYRQSLGQGPEFLIYFQGTGAADDSGLPNDRFFAVRPEGSVSTLKIQRTERGDSAVYLCASSLTFADTQYFGPGTRLTVL.